The 12 T cell receptor beta chains presented below share a single source sample, sequenced in a study of response to subunit inactivated influenza vaccine. TCRdb re-analysed the RT-PCR reads in MiXCR, keeping a single row per CDR3 protein. This sample has 500,000 to 750,000 distinct CDR3 sequences, with 12% to 15% found just once. The specimen was PBMCs from blood, collected less than 13 days after vaccination. The receptors come from a man in his forties or fifties who received an inactivated influenza vaccine.

On this clonotype itself: A much larger clone sits a single nucleotide away, making a read error possible. The chain recombines TRBV29-1 with TRBJ1-1; TRBD1 agrees at 10 bases. CDR1 and CDR2 from the germline V gene are SQVTM and ANQGSEA. The V gene end was trimmed by 7 bases and the J gene end by 3 bases; junction bases not matched to a gene: 2. The length of the CDR3 is 12 residues. The CDR3 loop reads CSGGQGYTEAFF. CDR3 coding DNA: TGCAGCGGGGGACAGGGGTACACTGAAGCTTTCTTT. The full variable domain, rest sourced from reference TRBV29-1 and TRBJ1-1, is SAVISQKPSRDICQRGTSLTIQCQVDSQVTMMFWYRQQPGQSLTLIATANQGSEATYESGFVIDKFPISRPNLTFSTLTVSNMSPEDSSIYLCSGGQGYTEAFFGQGTRLTVV.

The chain employs TRBV10-3 and TRBJ1-1; D not certain. With 4 bases removed from V and 1 base from J, the gap between germline ends came to 10 bases. CDR1 is ENHRY, CDR2 SYGVKD, per germline. CDR3 length: 14 amino acids. In nucleotides, the CDR3 is TGTGCCATCAGTGGCTCTCCTTCGAACACTGAAGCTTTCTTT. Translation gives CAISGSPSNTEAFF.

The chain is built from TRBV7-2 and TRBJ2-3; perhaps TRBD1 as D (5 bases). CDR1 and CDR2 from the germline V gene are SGHTA and FQGNSA. This CDR3 has 17 residues. The V and J ends lost 0 bases and 1 base respectively, with 14 bases between them. The CDR3 region has the DNA TGTGCCAGCAGCTTAGCGTGGGGCAGGGTCGGCACAGATACGCAGTATTTT. Protein product: CASSLAWGRVGTDTQYF.

This clonotype showed up just a few times. The chain has TRBV24-1 and TRBJ2-5; no firm D call. The CDR3 has 14 amino acids. Trimming took 3 bases from V and 5 from J, leaving 12 bases between them. The germline gives CDR1 KGHDR, CDR2 SFDVKD. The CDR3: CATSDRSLGETQYF. CDR3 in DNA: TGTGCCACCAGTGATCGGTCTCTGGGGGAGACCCAGTACTTC.

This clonotype occurred many times. This chain uses TRBV5-1 with TRBJ2-2; 8 bases line up with TRBD2. The CDR3 covers 15 residues. J gave up 2 bases and V 4 bases, and 4 bases lay outside the gene matches. Germline values: CDR1 SGHRS, CDR2 YFSETQ. CDR3 sequence reads: CASSPGGPNTGELFF. For the CDR3, the DNA is TGCGCCAGCAGCCCGGGGGGGCCAAACACCGGGGAGCTGTTTTTT.

This clonotype was detected ten times or more. V and J are TRBV7-9 and TRBJ2-7, with D possibly matching TRBD1 (6 bases). The CDR3 runs 16 residues. Trimming shortened V by 4 bases and J by 0 bases, and 16 bases separated the two germline ends. Germline loops: CDR1 SEHNR, CDR2 FQNEAQ (reference sequence). CDR3 region: CASSSLRDTSSYEQYF. In nucleotides, the CDR3 is TGTGCCAGCAGCTCCCTCCGGGACACTAGCTCCTACGAGCAGTACTTC.

This clonotype was seen a few times. The V gene is TRBV2, the J gene TRBJ2-2, with D possibly matching TRBD2 (6 bases). The CDR3 has 15 amino acids. Germline V gene data show CDR1 as SNHLY and CDR2 as FYNNEI. V was shortened by 9 bases and J by 2 bases, with 16 bases between the two germline ends. This chain's CDR3 is CAREGSGRNTGELFF. In DNA form, the CDR3 reads TGTGCCAGGGAGGGTAGCGGACGTAACACCGGGGAGCTGTTTTTT.

In this sample, this clonotype turned up a few times. Germline and junction disagree at one end, which may indicate a read error. The rearrangement joins TRBV7-2 to TRBJ2-1, with TRBD2 as a possible D gene (6 bases). CDR1 SGHTA and CDR2 FQGNSA come from the germline V gene. The CDR3 sequence is 14 residues long. The CDR3 bases are TGTGCCAGCAGCATAGCGGCACTACACAATGAGCAGTTCTTC. Translation gives CASSIAALHNEQFF.

J is TRBJ2-1 and V is TRBV7-8; D might be TRBD2 (6 bases). The CDR3 spans 15 residues. In germline, CDR1 is SGHVS, CDR2 FQNEAQ. V was trimmed by 1 base and J by 3 bases, leaving 10 bases between them. CDR3 sequence (DNA): TGTGCCAGCAGCTTAGTAGCGGAGAACTACAATGAGCAGTTCTTC. Translating it yields CASSLVAENYNEQFF.

The sample holds a few counts of this clonotype. This chain's CDR3 is CATSHGGKGEQFF. CDR3 in DNA: TGTGCCACCAGTCACGGGGGCAAGGGAGAGCAGTTCTTC. V is TRBV15 and J is TRBJ2-1, with D tentatively TRBD1 or TRBD2 (6 bases each). Germline V CDR1 and CDR2: LNHNV, YYDKDF (reference sequence). V lost 6 bases and J 10 bases, leaving 16 bases between the germline ends. This CDR3 region has 13 residues.

This clonotype has just a few counts. Its ends do not fully match the called genes, so a read error is possible. J is TRBJ2-7 and V is TRBV3-1; TRBD2 matches at 11 bases. The CDR3 is 13 amino acids. From germline, CDR1 is LGHDT and CDR2 YNNKEL (reference sequence). CDR3 loop: CASSPQLAGEPNF. CDR3 in DNA: TGTGCCAGCAGCCCCCAACTAGCGGGAGAGCCTAACTTC.

The chain uses TRBV28 and TRBJ1-1, with D tentatively TRBD1 (6 bases). The CDR3 runs 15 residues. Germline assignment: CDR1 MDHEN and CDR2 SYDVKM. V was pared by 3 bases and J by 0 bases, with 11 bases between. CDR3 nucleotides: TGTGCCAGCAGTTTTCCGGACAGCTTGAACACTGAAGCTTTCTTT. This encodes CASSFPDSLNTEAFF.